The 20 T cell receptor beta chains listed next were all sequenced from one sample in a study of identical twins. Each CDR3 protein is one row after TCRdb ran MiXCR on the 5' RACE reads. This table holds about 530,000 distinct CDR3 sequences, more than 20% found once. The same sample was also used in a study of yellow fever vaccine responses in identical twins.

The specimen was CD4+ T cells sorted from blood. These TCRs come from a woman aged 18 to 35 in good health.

The CDR3 DNA sequence: TGCGCCAGCAGCACTGTAACTAGCGGGCAAGGAGATACGCAGTATTTT. This gives the protein CASSTVTSGQGDTQYF. V gene TRBV5-1 combines with J gene TRBJ2-3, with 9 bases fitting TRBD2. The ends lost 4 bases at V and 5 bases at J; junction bases unmatched: 11. The CDR3 has 16 amino acids. Germline CDR1 SGHRS, CDR2 YFSETQ.

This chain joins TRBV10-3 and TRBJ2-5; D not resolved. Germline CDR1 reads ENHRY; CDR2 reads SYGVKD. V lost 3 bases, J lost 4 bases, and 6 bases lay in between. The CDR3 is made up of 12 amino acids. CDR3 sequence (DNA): TGTGCCATCAGTGATCGCCGAGAGACCCAGTACTTC. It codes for CAISDRRETQYF.

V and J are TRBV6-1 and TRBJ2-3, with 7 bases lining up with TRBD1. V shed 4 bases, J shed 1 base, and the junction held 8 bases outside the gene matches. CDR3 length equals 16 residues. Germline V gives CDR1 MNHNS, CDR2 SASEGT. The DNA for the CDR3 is TGTGCCAGCAGTGCCCGAGGGGGCGGAGGCACAGATACGCAGTATTTT. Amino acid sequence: CASSARGGGGTDTQYF.

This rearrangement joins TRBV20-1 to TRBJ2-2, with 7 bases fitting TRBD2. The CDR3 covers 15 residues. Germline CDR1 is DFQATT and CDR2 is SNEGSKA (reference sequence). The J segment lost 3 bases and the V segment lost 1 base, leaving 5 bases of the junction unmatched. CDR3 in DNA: TGCAGTGCTAGAGCGGGCGGGAGAGACACCGGGGAGCTGTTTTTT. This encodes CSARAGGRDTGELFF.

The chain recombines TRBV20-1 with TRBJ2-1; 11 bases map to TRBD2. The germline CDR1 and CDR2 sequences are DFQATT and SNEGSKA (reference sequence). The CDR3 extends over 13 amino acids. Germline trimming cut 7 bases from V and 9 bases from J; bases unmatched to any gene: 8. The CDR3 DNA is TGCAGTGGAGTTAGCGGGGGGGCCGGTGAGCAGTTCTTC. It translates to CSGVSGGAGEQFF.

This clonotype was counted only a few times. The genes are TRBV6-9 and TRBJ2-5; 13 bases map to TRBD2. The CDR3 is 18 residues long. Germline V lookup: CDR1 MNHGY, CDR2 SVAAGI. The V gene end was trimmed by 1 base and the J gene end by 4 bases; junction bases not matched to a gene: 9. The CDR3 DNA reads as TGTGCCAGCAGTTATTTCCCACTAGCGGGAGGGCCGGGAGAGACCCAGTACTTC. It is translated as CASSYFPLAGGPGETQYF.

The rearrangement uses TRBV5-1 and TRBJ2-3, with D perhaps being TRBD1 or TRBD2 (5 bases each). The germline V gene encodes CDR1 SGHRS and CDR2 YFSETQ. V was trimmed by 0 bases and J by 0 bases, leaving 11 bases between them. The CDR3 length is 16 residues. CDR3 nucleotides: TGCGCCAGCAGCTTGGAGCCGGGGCCTAGCACAGATACGCAGTATTTT. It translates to CASSLEPGPSTDTQYF.

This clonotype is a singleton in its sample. The CDR3 DNA reads as TGTGCCATCAGTGAGAGGATGCTAGCGGAAGAGACCCAGTACTTC. This sequence encodes CAISERMLAEETQYF. The V and J genes are TRBV10-3 and TRBJ2-5, with 7 bases fitting TRBD2. The CDR3 consists of 15 residues. Germline V lookup: CDR1 ENHRY, CDR2 SYGVKD. V lost 2 bases, J lost 3 bases, and 6 bases stayed unmatched.

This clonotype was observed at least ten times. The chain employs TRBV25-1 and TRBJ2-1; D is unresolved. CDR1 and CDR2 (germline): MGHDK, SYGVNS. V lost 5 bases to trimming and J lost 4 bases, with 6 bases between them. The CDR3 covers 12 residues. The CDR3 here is CASSSLYNEQFF. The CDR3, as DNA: TGTGCCAGCAGTTCTCTATACAATGAGCAGTTCTTC.

CDR3 DNA sequence: TGTGCCAGCAGCTTAGAGGTTCTAGCGGGAGCTTTACACAATGAGCAGTTCTTC. This encodes CASSLEVLAGALHNEQFF. J is TRBJ2-1 and V is TRBV11-2, with 10 positions matching TRBD2. This CDR3 has 18 residues. Germline CDR1 and CDR2: SGHAT and FQNNGV. Trimming removed 0 bases from V and 5 bases from J; junction bases left unmatched: 10.

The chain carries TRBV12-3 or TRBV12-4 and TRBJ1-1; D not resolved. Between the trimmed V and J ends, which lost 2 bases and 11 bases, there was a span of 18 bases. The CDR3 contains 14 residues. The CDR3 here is CASSLTLGPPTAFF. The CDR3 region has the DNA TGTGCCAGCAGTTTAACCCTCGGACCGCCGACGGCTTTCTTT.

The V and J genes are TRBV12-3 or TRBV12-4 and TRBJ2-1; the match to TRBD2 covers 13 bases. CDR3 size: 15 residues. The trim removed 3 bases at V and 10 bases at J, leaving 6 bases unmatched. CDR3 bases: TGTGCCAGCAGTTTTCTGACTAGCGGGGGGCACGAGCAGTTCTTC. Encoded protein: CASSFLTSGGHEQFF.

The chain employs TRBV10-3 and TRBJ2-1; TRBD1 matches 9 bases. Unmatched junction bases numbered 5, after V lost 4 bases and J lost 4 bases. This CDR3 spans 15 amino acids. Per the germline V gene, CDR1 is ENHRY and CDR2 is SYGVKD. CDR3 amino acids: CAISAGQGRYNEQFF. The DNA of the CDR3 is TGTGCCATCAGTGCCGGACAGGGGAGATACAATGAGCAGTTCTTC.

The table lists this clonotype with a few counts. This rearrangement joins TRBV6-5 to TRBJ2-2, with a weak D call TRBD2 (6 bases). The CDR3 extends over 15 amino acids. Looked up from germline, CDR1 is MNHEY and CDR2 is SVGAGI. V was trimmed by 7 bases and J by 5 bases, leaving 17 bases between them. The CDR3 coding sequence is TGTGCCAGCATTACTAGCCGGGTCGGGACCGGGGAGCTGTTTTTT. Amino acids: CASITSRVGTGELFF.

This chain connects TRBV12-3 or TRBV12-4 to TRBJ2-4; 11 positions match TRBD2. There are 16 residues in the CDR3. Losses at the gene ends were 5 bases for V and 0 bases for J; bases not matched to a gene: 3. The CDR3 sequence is CASSGGLAGAKNIQYF. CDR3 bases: TGTGCCAGCAGTGGTGGACTAGCGGGAGCCAAAAACATTCAGTACTTC.

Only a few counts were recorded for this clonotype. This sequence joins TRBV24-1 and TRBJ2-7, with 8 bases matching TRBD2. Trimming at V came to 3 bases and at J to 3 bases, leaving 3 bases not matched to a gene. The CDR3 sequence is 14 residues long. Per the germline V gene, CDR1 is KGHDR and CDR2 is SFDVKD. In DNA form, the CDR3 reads TGTGCCACCAGTGATCCCGGGACTAGCTACGAGCAGTACTTC. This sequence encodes CATSDPGTSYEQYF.

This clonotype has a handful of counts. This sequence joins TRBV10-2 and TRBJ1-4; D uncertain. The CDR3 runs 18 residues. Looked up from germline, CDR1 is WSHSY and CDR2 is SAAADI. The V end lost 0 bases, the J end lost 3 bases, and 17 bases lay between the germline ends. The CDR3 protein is CASSESGSWTAPNEKLFF. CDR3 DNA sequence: TGCGCCAGCAGTGAGTCGGGGTCGTGGACTGCTCCTAATGAAAAACTGTTTTTT.

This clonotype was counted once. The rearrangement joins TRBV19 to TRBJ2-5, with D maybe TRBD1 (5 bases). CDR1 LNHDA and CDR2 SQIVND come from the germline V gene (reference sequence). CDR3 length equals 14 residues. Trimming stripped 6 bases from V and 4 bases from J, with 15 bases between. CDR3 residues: CASSENQGRETQYF. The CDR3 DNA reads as TGTGCCAGTAGCGAGAATCAGGGCAGAGAGACCCAGTACTTC.

The CDR3 bases are TGTGCCAGCAGCCGGACCCCCGTGGCTGAAGCTTTCTTT. It is translated as CASSRTPVAEAFF. The chain combines TRBV7-9 with TRBJ1-1; no reliable D call. The CDR3 spans 13 residues. From germline, CDR1 is SEHNR and CDR2 FQNEAQ (reference sequence). V was trimmed by 5 bases and J by 6 bases, leaving 13 bases between them.

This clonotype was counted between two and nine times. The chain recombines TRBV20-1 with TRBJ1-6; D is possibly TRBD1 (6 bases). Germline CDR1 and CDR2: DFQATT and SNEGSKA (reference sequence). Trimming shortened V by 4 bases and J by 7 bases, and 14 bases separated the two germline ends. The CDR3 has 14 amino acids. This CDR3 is CSATAGGANSPLHF. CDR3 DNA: TGCAGTGCTACCGCCGGGGGGGCAAATTCACCCCTCCACTTT.